This T cell receptor beta chain came from a study of shared clonotypes between healthy human individuals. Deep level was the assay's run setting. Genomic DNA (from each subset) was split evenly across several immunoSEQ plates. Assay: immunoSEQ multiplex PCR; the TCRdb copy retains only in-frame clones and omits some. This table has about 480,000 clones, 60% to 80% appearing once. Per germline, CDR1 SGHNT and CDR2 YYREEE (reference sequence). V dropped 1 base and J dropped 1; count of bases not matched to a gene: 0. The CDR3 consists of 14 residues. The chain joins TRBV5-4 to TRBJ2-5; 8 bases match TRBD2. This clonotype was obtained from a woman aged 40 to 55 in good health. Some clones in this sample may be carry-over from other donors' samples. The specimen sequenced was PBMCs. The DNA for the CDR3 is TGTGCCAGCAGCTTGACTAGCGGCCAAGAGACCCAGTACTTC. The encoded protein is CASSLTSGQETQYF.